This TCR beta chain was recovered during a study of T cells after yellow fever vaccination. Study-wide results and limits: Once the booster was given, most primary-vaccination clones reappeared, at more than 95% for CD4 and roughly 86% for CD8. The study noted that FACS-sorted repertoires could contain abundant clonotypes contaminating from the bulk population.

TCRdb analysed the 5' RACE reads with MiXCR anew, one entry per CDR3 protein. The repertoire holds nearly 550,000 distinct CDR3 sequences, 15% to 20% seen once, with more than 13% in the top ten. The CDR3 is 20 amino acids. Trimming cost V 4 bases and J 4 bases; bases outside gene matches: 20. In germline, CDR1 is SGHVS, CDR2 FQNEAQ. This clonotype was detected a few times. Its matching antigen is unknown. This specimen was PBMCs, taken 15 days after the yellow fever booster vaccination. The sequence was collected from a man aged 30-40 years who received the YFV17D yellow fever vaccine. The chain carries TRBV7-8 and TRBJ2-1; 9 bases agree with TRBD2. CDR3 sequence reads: CASSSGTPGSGRRGYNEQFF. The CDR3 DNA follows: TGTGCCAGCAGCTCCGGCACACCCGGGAGCGGGAGGAGGGGGTACAATGAGCAGTTCTTC.